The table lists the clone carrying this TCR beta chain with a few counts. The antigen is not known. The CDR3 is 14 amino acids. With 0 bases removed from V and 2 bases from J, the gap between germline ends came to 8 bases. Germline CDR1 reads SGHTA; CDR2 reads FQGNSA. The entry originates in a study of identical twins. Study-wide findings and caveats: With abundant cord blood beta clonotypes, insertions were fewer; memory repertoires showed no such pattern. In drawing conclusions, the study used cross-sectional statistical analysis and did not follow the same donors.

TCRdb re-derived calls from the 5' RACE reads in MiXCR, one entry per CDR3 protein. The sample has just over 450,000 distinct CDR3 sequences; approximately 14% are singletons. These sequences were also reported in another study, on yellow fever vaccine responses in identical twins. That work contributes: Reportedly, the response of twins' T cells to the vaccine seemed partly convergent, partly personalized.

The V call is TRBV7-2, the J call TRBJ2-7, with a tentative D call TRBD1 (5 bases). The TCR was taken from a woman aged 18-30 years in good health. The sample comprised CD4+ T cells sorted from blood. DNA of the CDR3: TGTGCCAGCAGCTTAGCCAGGGAAACCTACGAGCAGTACTTC. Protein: CASSLARETYEQYF. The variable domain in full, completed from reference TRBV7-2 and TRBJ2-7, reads GAGVSQSPSNKVTEKGKDVELRCDPISGHTALYWYRQSLGQGLEFLIYFQGNSAPDKSGLPSDRFSAERTGGSVSTLTIQRTQQEDSAVYLCASSLARETYEQYFGPGTRLTVT.